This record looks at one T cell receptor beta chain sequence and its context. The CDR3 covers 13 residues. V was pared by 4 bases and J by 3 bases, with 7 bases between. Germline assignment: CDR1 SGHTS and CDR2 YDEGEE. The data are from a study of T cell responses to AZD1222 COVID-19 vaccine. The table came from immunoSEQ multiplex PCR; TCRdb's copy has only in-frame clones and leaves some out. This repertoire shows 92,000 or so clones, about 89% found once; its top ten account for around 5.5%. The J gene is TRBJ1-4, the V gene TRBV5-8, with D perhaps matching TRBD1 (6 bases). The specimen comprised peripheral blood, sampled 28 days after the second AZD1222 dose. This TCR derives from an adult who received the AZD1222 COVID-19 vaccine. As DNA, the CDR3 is TGTGCCAGCAGCCGACAGGCTAATGAAAAACTGTTTTTT. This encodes CASSRQANEKLFF.